This paragraph covers one TCR beta chain sequence. In the authors' methods: Amplifying reference gene primers gave estimates of nucleated cell counts. Profiling relied on immunoSEQ multiplex PCR, and the TCRdb table lists in-frame clones only, not all of them. That table supplies the V and J calls and clone size; D and trimming were determined from the DNA. This sample has around 130,000 clones, with more than 80% found just once. The data belong to a study of blood T cell repertoires in COVID-19. Trimming pared 6 bases from V and 3 bases from J, leaving 11 bases between. CDR3 size: 13 residues. CDR1 and CDR2 (germline): KGHSH, LQKENI.

The sequenced material came from peripheral blood. The sequence was collected from a woman aged 60-70 years with acute or convalescent COVID-19. The chain joins TRBV18 to TRBJ1-1; D remains ambiguous. The CDR3 DNA sequence: TGTGCCAGCTCTGAGATAAGAGACACTGAAGCTTTCTTT. Amino acid sequence: CASSEIRDTEAFF.